What follows describes a single T cell receptor (beta chain). What it binds is unknown. The CDR3 consists of 19 residues. Germline V gene data show CDR1 as LNHDA and CDR2 as SQIVND (reference sequence). Trimming at V came to 7 bases and at J to 7 bases, leaving 16 bases not matched to a gene. The source of the sample is a study of persistence of HIV-infected CD4 T cells. The immunoSEQ assay was version 4, run in survey mode. TCRdb's copy holds only in-frame clones and misses some; the assay was immunoSEQ multiplex PCR. The sample consists of about 40,000 clones, around 78% of them appearing once. Overlapping HIV-1 Gag 15-mer peptides at approximately 0.96 ug per peptide per mL were used. Memory cells lacking CD40L and CD69 with high CD45RO were sorted.

This sequence originates from an adult man with HIV who was CMV-seropositive. V gene TRBV19 combines with J gene TRBJ2-1, with 16 bases lining up with TRBD2. Material: CD4+ T cells sorted from PBMCs after approximately 19-hour stimulation, obtained from a patient who received antiretroviral therapy. DNA for the CDR3: TGTGCCAGTACACGAACCTCGGGACTAGCGGGAGGGCTGGGGAATGAGCAGTTCTTC. The encoded protein is CASTRTSGLAGGLGNEQFF.